The present TCR beta chain was sequenced within a study of blood T cell repertoires in COVID-19. The CDR3 covers 15 residues. Germline CDR1 reads SGHTA; CDR2 reads FQGNSA. Trimming pared 1 base from V and 1 base from J, leaving 10 bases between. Libraries were prepared by immunoSEQ multiplex PCR; TCRdb keeps only in-frame clonotypes and omits some of them. The sample lists 95,000 or so clones, 75% to 90% occurring once. Sequenced: peripheral blood. V usage is TRBV7-2 and J usage is TRBJ1-1; D might be TRBD1 (5 bases). This receptor was identified in a man older than 75 with active or convalescent COVID-19. This CDR3 is CASSLVAGENTEAFF. CDR3 bases: TGTGCCAGCAGCTTAGTTGCGGGGGAGAACACTGAAGCTTTCTTT.